These 16 T cell receptor beta chains came from one sample sequenced in a study of CD8 T cells in Susac syndrome. Reverse transcription used about 0.45 to 1 ug RNA and random hexamers. One entry per CDR3 protein results from TCRdb running MiXCR on the immunoSEQ multiplex PCR reads. The data show tens of thousands of distinct CDR3 sequences, approximately 94% seen once. Material: CD8+ T cells from PBMCs. These receptors came from a human donor with multiple sclerosis.

V and J are TRBV10-3 and TRBJ2-5, with TRBD2 identical over 7 bases. V lost 0 bases to trimming and J lost 5 bases; unmatched junction nucleotides: 3. Germline assignment: CDR1 ENHRY and CDR2 SYGVKD. The CDR3 has 14 residues. DNA of the CDR3: TGTGCCATCAGTGAGTCGGGACTAACTGAGACCCAGTACTTC. Its translation is CAISESGLTETQYF.

This clonotype was seen just once. The chain has TRBV12-3 or TRBV12-4 and TRBJ2-3; 12 bases line up with TRBD2. V lost 7 bases, J lost 4 bases, and 18 bases stayed unmatched. The CDR3 has 19 residues. The CDR3: CASTTVSLTSGGPPDTQYF. CDR3 DNA: TGTGCCAGCACCACTGTCTCCCTAACTAGCGGGGGGCCCCCAGATACGCAGTATTTT.

The rearrangement uses TRBV20-1 and TRBJ2-3; 7 bases agree with TRBD1. J gave up 2 bases and V 2 bases, and 10 bases lay outside the gene matches. Germline V lookup: CDR1 DFQATT, CDR2 SNEGSKA (reference sequence). The CDR3 totals 16 residues. The CDR3 region is CSARPLGDRFTDTQYF. The DNA of the CDR3 is TGCAGTGCTAGACCCCTGGGGGACAGATTCACAGATACGCAGTATTTT.

The gene calls are TRBV29-1 and TRBJ2-7, with D possibly matching TRBD2 (5 bases). The CDR3 is 13 residues long. V was pared by 4 bases and J by 1 base, with 11 bases between. Germline CDR1 is SQVTM and CDR2 is ANQGSEA. The CDR3 DNA follows: TGCAGCGTTGTGTCAACGGGATCCTACGAGCAGTACTTC. As protein: CSVVSTGSYEQYF.

This clonotype was observed once. The rearrangement uses TRBV7-9 and TRBJ2-5; TRBD1 matches at 12 bases. CDR1 is SEHNR, CDR2 FQNEAQ, per germline (reference sequence). V gave up 5 bases and J gave up 5 bases; unmatched junction bases: 15. The length of the CDR3 is 18 residues. The CDR3 spells CASSPQRGQGALWETQYF. The DNA of the CDR3 is TGTGCCAGCAGCCCCCAGAGGGGACAGGGGGCTCTCTGGGAGACCCAGTACTTC.

This chain uses TRBV27 with TRBJ2-7; 7 nucleotides agree with TRBD2. The CDR3 loop spans 14 amino acids. V dropped 2 bases and J dropped 6; count of bases not matched to a gene: 7. Germline V gives CDR1 MNHEY, CDR2 SMNVEV (reference sequence). In DNA, the CDR3 is TGTGCCAGCAGTTTAGCGGGAGACGCCGGCGAGCAGTACTTC. Translation gives CASSLAGDAGEQYF.

The chain joins TRBV4-3 to TRBJ1-2; 8 bases fit TRBD1. The V gene end was trimmed by 4 bases and the J gene end by 5 bases; junction bases not matched to a gene: 6. The CDR3 has 14 amino acids. CDR1 LGHNA and CDR2 YSLEER come from the germline V gene. CDR3 bases: TGCGCCAGCAGCCCGGGCAGGGGGCGTTATGGCTACACCTTC. This translates into CASSPGRGRYGYTF.

The CDR3 is CSVQDPGSYEQYF. As DNA, the CDR3 is TGCAGCGTTCAGGACCCCGGCTCCTACGAGCAGTACTTC. The chain links TRBV29-1 to TRBJ2-7; D is unclear. Germline CDR1 reads SQVTM; CDR2 reads ANQGSEA. The germline V and J ends were trimmed by 5 bases and 0 bases, with 11 bases remaining between them. The CDR3 runs to 13 residues.

CDR3 bases: TGTGCCAGCAGCTCGGGGACAGGGGACGGCTACACCTTC. It translates to CASSSGTGDGYTF. The chain employs TRBV7-9 and TRBJ1-2; TRBD1 aligns across 10 bases. CDR1 and CDR2 from the germline V gene are SEHNR and FQNEAQ (reference sequence). Trimming removed 4 bases from V and 8 bases from J; junction bases left unmatched: 4. CDR3 length: 13 residues.

The chain carries TRBV29-1 and TRBJ1-2, with 9 bases fitting TRBD1. Germline loops: CDR1 SQVTM, CDR2 ANQGSEA. With 4 bases clipped from V and 7 bases from J, the junction kept 10 bases outside the gene matches. This CDR3 region has 14 residues. This chain's CDR3 is CSVGPGDRVLGYTF. The CDR3 nucleotides are TGCAGCGTTGGGCCGGGGGACAGGGTACTTGGCTACACCTTC.

The rearrangement joins TRBV14 to TRBJ1-1; 9 nucleotides line up with TRBD1. CDR1 and CDR2 from the germline V gene are SGHDN and FVKESK. The CDR3 consists of 19 residues. The trim removed 2 bases at V and 2 bases at J, leaving 15 bases unmatched. Written as DNA, the CDR3 is TGTGCCAGCAGCCAACTTCCAGGACAGGGGCCTTCCATTAACACTGAAGCTTTCTTT. Amino acid sequence: CASSQLPGQGPSINTEAFF.

This chain links TRBV5-6 with TRBJ2-7; 8 positions agree with TRBD2. Trimming removed 4 bases from V and 6 bases from J; junction bases left unmatched: 15. Germline CDR1 and CDR2: SGHDT and YYEEEE. This CDR3 is built from 16 residues. The CDR3 DNA reads as TGTGCCAGCAGCCCCACCGGGGCAGCGGGAGAGAGCGAGCAGTACTTC. Its protein is CASSPTGAAGESEQYF.

The gene calls are TRBV19 and TRBJ2-5; 7 positions match TRBD1. This CDR3 is built from 14 residues. V shed 5 bases, J shed 1 base, and the junction held 4 bases outside the gene matches. Germline lookup yields CDR1 LNHDA and CDR2 SQIVND (reference sequence). CDR3 DNA sequence: TGTGCCAGTAGTTTTCGACAGGGCCAAGAGACCCAGTACTTC. It codes for CASSFRQGQETQYF.

The CDR3 is CASSYRGGQGYTF. Here the CDR3 DNA reads TGTGCCAGCAGTTATCGAGGGGGGCAGGGCTACACCTTC. The chain links TRBV6-5 to TRBJ1-2; D is possibly TRBD1 (6 bases). Germline assignment: CDR1 MNHEY and CDR2 SVGAGI. The V gene lost 3 bases and the J gene lost 8 bases, with 13 bases spanning the gap. This CDR3 is built from 13 residues.

The chain joins TRBV27 to TRBJ2-3, with 8 bases that match TRBD2. J lost 4 bases, V lost 8 bases, and 11 bases had no gene match. This CDR3 has 15 amino acids. CDR1 is MNHEY and CDR2 is SMNVEV in the germline V gene (reference sequence). Here the CDR3 reads CASSEIGGGADTQYF. The CDR3 DNA reads TGTGCCAGCTCCGAGATCGGGGGGGGCGCAGATACGCAGTATTTT.

The J gene is TRBJ2-7, the V gene TRBV28, with 7 bases lining up with TRBD1. This CDR3 is built from 14 residues. Germline V CDR1 and CDR2: MDHEN, SYDVKM. V dropped 5 bases and J dropped 0; count of bases not matched to a gene: 4. CDR3 in amino acids: CASSNRDSSYEQYF. The CDR3, as DNA: TGTGCCAGCAGTAACCGGGACAGCTCCTACGAGCAGTACTTC.